Included here is one T cell receptor beta chain sequence, with context. Its antigen is unknown. Since the CDR3 does not end with the conserved phenylalanine or tryptophan, this likely comes from a read error. The time point denotes: patch test 2, 6 weeks after DPC sensitization. Noted treatment: therapeutic diphenylcyclopropenone sensitization with weekly scalp DPC. Donors, patients with alopecia ranging from 18 to 70 years old and judged suitable for DPC, provided samples. Total RNA was isolated from whole blood that had not been fractionated. TCRdb itself ran the RACE reads through MiXCR, one entry per CDR3 protein. Of tens of thousands of distinct CDR3 sequences detected, more than 9% appear once; the ten largest clones hold around 5%. This sample stems from a study of human T cells and chemical hapten exposure. Study-wide context: Minor pooled library volume differences mainly drove per-sample TCR yield variation.

Trimming removed 8 bases from V and 2 bases from J, with 10 bases in between. This CDR3 comprises 13 residues. CDR1 is SQVTM, CDR2 ANQGSEA, per germline. General study points: Significantly more large CDR3 similarity clusters were formed by expanded TCRs than by controls.

J is TRBJ2-6 and V is TRBV29-1; D ambiguous. This TCR was sampled from a woman between 45 and 65 years old with alopecia areata. Some clones in this sample may be carry-over from other donors' samples. The starting material was whole blood, obtained in connection with sensitization to the hapten diphenylcyclopropenone (DPC). The CDR3 protein is CSFVSTGANVLTL. The CDR3 DNA follows: TGCAGCTTTGTCAGTACTGGGGCCAACGTCCTGACTCTC.